The 26 T cell receptor beta chains in this list originate from one sample, sequenced in a study of T cell responses to AZD1222 COVID-19 vaccine. Data came from immunoSEQ multiplex PCR; TCRdb stores just in-frame clones and leaves some out. This sample yields some 130,000 clones, of which roughly 85% are seen a single time; 15% to 20% belongs to the top ten. Sequences were derived from peripheral blood, sampled on day 0 of MenACWY control vaccination. These receptor sequences come from an adult in good health.

The rearrangement joins TRBV9 to TRBJ2-1; 9 bases fit TRBD1. This CDR3 has 16 residues. V gave up 3 bases and J gave up 4 bases; unmatched junction bases: 8. Germline V gene data show CDR1 as SGDLS and CDR2 as YYNGEE. The chain's CDR3 is CASSAHGQGPYNEQFF. DNA for the CDR3: TGTGCCAGCAGCGCCCACGGACAGGGGCCTTACAATGAGCAGTTCTTC.

The CDR3 coding sequence is TGTGCCAGCAGCCGGCGTAAAGCGATAGTCCACGAGCAGTACTTC. Protein sequence: CASSRRKAIVHEQYF. The rearrangement uses TRBV3-1 (or the pseudogene TRBV3-2) and TRBJ2-7; D gene ambiguous. CDR1 is LGHDT and CDR2 is YNNKEL in the germline V gene (reference sequence). Trimming pared 4 bases from V and 5 bases from J, leaving 18 bases between. CDR3 size: 15 residues.

V and J are TRBV3-1 (or the pseudogene TRBV3-2) and TRBJ2-5; D unclear. CDR3 length equals 13 residues. CDR1 is LGHDT and CDR2 is YNNKEL in the germline V gene (reference sequence). The V end was cut by 5 bases, the J end by 2 bases, with 9 bases between. CDR3 sequence (DNA): TGTGCCAGCAGCGTGGTGTCTCAAGAGACCCAGTACTTC. The encoded protein is CASSVVSQETQYF.

The V gene is TRBV25-1, the J gene TRBJ1-1, with a tentative D call TRBD1 (5 bases). The CDR3 runs 15 residues. Looked up from germline, CDR1 is MGHDK and CDR2 is SYGVNS. The ends were cut back, 1 base at V and 7 bases at J, with 16 bases in the middle. The CDR3: CASSESTAGLGEAFF. Here the CDR3 DNA reads TGTGCCAGCAGTGAATCAACGGCGGGACTTGGTGAAGCTTTCTTT. Full variable domain (missing parts from reference TRBV25-1 and TRBJ1-1): EADIYQTPRYLVIGTGKKITLECSQTMGHDKMYWYQQDPGMELHLIHYSYGVNSTEKGDLSSESTVSRIRTEHFPLTLESARPSHTSQYLCASSESTAGLGEAFFGQGTRLTVV.

This sequence joins TRBV3-1 (or the pseudogene TRBV3-2) and TRBJ2-1; TRBD2 is a possible D gene (5 bases). The CDR3 consists of 14 residues. Germline loops: CDR1 LGHDT, CDR2 YNNKEL (reference sequence). Trimming pared 1 base from V and 7 bases from J, leaving 11 bases between. CDR3 sequence reads: CASSQVAGGNEQFF. The CDR3 DNA sequence: TGTGCCAGCAGCCAAGTCGCAGGAGGAAATGAGCAGTTCTTC.

The sample holds one count of this clone. The V call is TRBV28, the J call TRBJ1-5; no clear D gene. The CDR3 has 14 residues. CDR1 and CDR2 (germline): MDHEN, SYDVKM. The ends were cut back, 6 bases at V and 5 bases at J, with 14 bases in the middle. The CDR3 region is CASSPAPEHQPQHF. CDR3 DNA sequence: TGTGCCAGCAGCCCGGCCCCAGAACATCAGCCCCAGCATTTT.

The chain links TRBV7-9 to TRBJ1-1; D remains ambiguous. The V gene's germline CDR1 is SEHNR and CDR2 FQNEAQ (reference sequence). This CDR3 comprises 14 residues. Trimming pared 6 bases from V and 1 base from J, leaving 12 bases between. The CDR3 coding sequence is TGTGCCAGCAGTCATCGACCGAGGAACACTGAAGCTTTCTTT. Protein: CASSHRPRNTEAFF.

The chain couples TRBV11-2 to TRBJ1-5; D is perhaps TRBD1 (6 bases). The CDR3 extends over 14 amino acids. Germline V gene lookup returns CDR1 SGHAT and CDR2 FQNNGV. Trimming removed 0 bases from V and 9 bases from J, with 12 bases in between. CDR3 residues: CASSLDRGRGPQHF. For the CDR3, the DNA is TGTGCCAGCAGCTTAGATCGGGGGCGGGGGCCCCAGCATTTT.

J is TRBJ2-4 and V is TRBV19; 7 nucleotides match TRBD1. Germline V gives CDR1 LNHDA, CDR2 SQIVND (reference sequence). Trimming cost V 4 bases and J 6 bases; bases outside gene matches: 9. This CDR3 is built from 15 residues. The CDR3 region is CASSTNSGGTNIQYF. CDR3 nucleotides: TGTGCCAGTAGTACTAACTCAGGGGGTACAAACATTCAGTACTTC.

Concerning this clone: The limits of the CDR3 on the DNA are not certain, so only TCRdb's listed CDR3 is given. The chain is built from TRBV24-1 and TRBJ2-1. Germline CDR1 is KGHDR and CDR2 is SFDVKD. The CDR3 is 16 amino acids long, termini counted. The CDR3 loop is CATSTSGTESYNEQFF.

The chain carries TRBV30 and TRBJ1-6; D is unclear. The germline V and J ends were trimmed by 5 bases and 0 bases, with 11 bases remaining between them. Germline V lookup: CDR1 GTSNPN, CDR2 SVGIG (reference sequence). This CDR3 contains 15 residues. This chain's CDR3 is CAWSPLSSYNSPLHF. CDR3 coding DNA: TGTGCCTGGTCCCCATTGAGCTCCTATAATTCACCCCTCCACTTT.

The chain has TRBV2 and TRBJ2-3, with 7 bases lining up with TRBD2. Looked up from germline, CDR1 is SNHLY and CDR2 is FYNNEI. Unmatched junction bases numbered 11, after V lost 8 bases and J lost 3 bases. The CDR3 loop spans 15 amino acids. The CDR3 DNA sequence: TGTGCCAGCCTCCGAAGGCCTAGCGGTACAGATACGCAGTATTTT. Translation gives CASLRRPSGTDTQYF.

The chain is built from TRBV18 and TRBJ2-7; D not certain. The V gene lost 3 bases and the J gene lost 3 bases, with 12 bases spanning the gap. The CDR3 is 14 amino acids. CDR1 is KGHSH, CDR2 LQKENI, per germline. CDR3 protein: CASSPGREFYEQYF. CDR3 coding DNA: TGTGCCAGCTCACCCGGCAGAGAATTCTACGAGCAGTACTTC. Together with reference TRBV18 and TRBJ2-7, the CDR3 gives the full variable domain: NAGVMQNPRHLVRRRGQEARLRCSPMKGHSHVYWYRQLPEEGLKFMVYLQKENIIDESGMPKERFSAEFPKEGPSILRIQQVVRGDSAAYFCASSPGREFYEQYFGPGTRLTVT.

This sequence joins TRBV4-1 and TRBJ2-5; 8 bases align to TRBD1. The CDR3 consists of 17 residues. After removal of 0 bases from V and 5 bases from J, the junction contained 11 bases not matched to a gene. Germline lookup yields CDR1 MGHRA and CDR2 YSYEKL. The DNA for the CDR3 is TGCGCCAGCAGCCAAGATCCAGCGGCAGGGGGCCGGGAGACCCAGTACTTC. Its protein is CASSQDPAAGGRETQYF.

V gene TRBV5-1 combines with J gene TRBJ1-2, with a weak D call TRBD1 (5 bases). The V end lost 0 bases, the J end lost 3 bases, and 12 bases lay between the germline ends. This CDR3 has 15 amino acids. Germline V CDR1 and CDR2: SGHRS, YFSETQ. The CDR3 region is CASSLAWGRDYGYTF. Written as DNA, the CDR3 is TGCGCCAGCAGCTTGGCCTGGGGCAGAGACTATGGCTACACCTTC.

V is TRBV27 and J is TRBJ2-7; D not resolved. The germline gives CDR1 MNHEY, CDR2 SMNVEV (reference sequence). The V end lost 4 bases, the J end lost 2 bases, and 15 bases lay between the germline ends. The length of the CDR3 is 15 residues. The CDR3, as DNA: TGTGCCAGCAGTTCCCTAAAGCGAGTGACCTACGAGCAGTACTTC. Its protein product is CASSSLKRVTYEQYF.

The rearrangement uses TRBV28 and TRBJ2-7; no reliable D call. In germline, CDR1 is MDHEN, CDR2 SYDVKM. This CDR3 is 12 amino acids long. V lost 10 bases to trimming and J lost 0 bases, with 10 bases between them. Written as DNA, the CDR3 is TGTGCCACCGAGGCCAGCTCCTACGAGCAGTACTTC. Translating it yields CATEASSYEQYF. Drawing the rest from reference TRBV28 and TRBJ2-7, the complete variable domain is DVKVTQSSRYLVKRTGEKVFLECVQDMDHENMFWYRQDPGLGLRLIYFSYDVKMKEKGDIPEGYSVSREKKERFSLILESASTNQTSMYLCATEASSYEQYFGPGTRLTVT.

Only one count was recorded for this clone. This sequence joins TRBV2 and TRBJ1-2; a weak D match, TRBD1 (5 bases). The V end lost 6 bases, the J end lost 2 bases, and 13 bases lay between the germline ends. Per the germline V gene, CDR1 is SNHLY and CDR2 is FYNNEI. The CDR3 is made up of 14 amino acids. The CDR3: CASSDQGGNYGYTF. The DNA for the CDR3 is TGTGCCAGCAGCGACCAGGGAGGAAACTATGGCTACACCTTC.

J is TRBJ2-7 and V is TRBV18; TRBD2 matches at 10 bases. Germline CDR1 reads KGHSH; CDR2 reads LQKENI. V lost 0 bases and J lost 5; bases outside the gene matches: 7. This CDR3 spans 16 amino acids. CDR3 nucleotides: TGTGCCAGCTCACCACCCCTTCTAGCGGGAGTCAACGAGCAGTACTTC. Residues: CASSPPLLAGVNEQYF.

This sequence joins TRBV28 and TRBJ1-1; D perhaps matches TRBD1 (5 bases). V was shortened by 2 bases and J by 6 bases, with 13 bases between the two germline ends. Looked up from germline, CDR1 is MDHEN and CDR2 is SYDVKM. The CDR3 contains 14 residues. The CDR3 loop reads CASSLTYRGAEAFF. In nucleotides, the CDR3 is TGTGCCAGCAGTTTAACATATCGGGGCGCTGAAGCTTTCTTT.

This chain connects TRBV28 to TRBJ1-2; TRBD1 is a possible D gene (6 bases). Germline CDR1 MDHEN, CDR2 SYDVKM. The CDR3 is 14 amino acids. Between the trimmed V and J ends, which lost 6 bases and 7 bases, there was a span of 18 bases. The CDR3: CASSSLLGAGGYTF. The CDR3 DNA reads TGTGCCAGCAGCTCTCTCCTGGGGGCGGGTGGCTACACCTTC.

The chain couples TRBV5-5 to TRBJ2-5; no definite D call. V was shortened by 0 bases and J by 0 bases, with 6 bases between the two germline ends. Germline V gives CDR1 SGHKS, CDR2 YYEKEE (reference sequence). The CDR3 consists of 14 residues. CDR3 residues: CASSLVVYQETQYF. The CDR3 DNA is TGTGCCAGCAGCTTGGTGGTGTACCAAGAGACCCAGTACTTC.

The chain combines TRBV5-1 with TRBJ1-2; D is undetermined. V lost 4 bases and J lost 1, with 8 bases in between. In germline, CDR1 is SGHRS, CDR2 YFSETQ. The CDR3 sequence is 13 residues long. The CDR3 reads CASSGDVNYGYTF. In nucleotides, the CDR3 is TGCGCCAGCAGCGGAGATGTTAACTATGGCTACACCTTC.

This chain joins TRBV6-1 and TRBJ2-1; TRBD2 matches 10 bases. V was pared by 4 bases and J by 8 bases, with 11 bases of the junction left unmatched. The CDR3 is 16 residues long. From germline, CDR1 is MNHNS and CDR2 SASEGT. For the CDR3, the DNA is TGTGCCAGCAGTGCAACTAGCGGGGCCCTTAGCGATGAGCAGTTCTTC. Translation gives CASSATSGALSDEQFF.

The chain has TRBV9 and TRBJ2-7, with 9 bases identical to TRBD2. This CDR3 has 14 residues. After removal of 6 bases from V and 5 bases from J, the junction contained 9 bases not matched to a gene. Germline V gene lookup returns CDR1 SGDLS and CDR2 YYNGEE. The CDR3: CASIQRGRGNEQYF. DNA for the CDR3: TGTGCCAGCATCCAACGCGGGAGGGGGAACGAGCAGTACTTC.

The rearrangement joins TRBV30 to TRBJ2-7; no definite D call. The CDR3 covers 12 residues. Trimming removed 2 bases at V and 2 bases at J, with 7 bases between. Germline CDR1 reads GTSNPN; CDR2 reads SVGIG (reference sequence). The CDR3 region has the DNA TGTGCCTGGAGTTTGACTCCCTACGAGCAGTACTTC. Its translation is CAWSLTPYEQYF.